What follows are 21 T cell receptor beta chains derived from one specimen sequenced in a study of early T cells in non-severe SARS-CoV-2 infection. One entry per CDR3 protein results from TCRdb running MiXCR on the 5' RACE reads. The table includes over 25,000 distinct CDR3 sequences, around 4.4% detected once. The specimen was whole blood. The receptors here all came from an adult who was a healthcare worker with PCR-confirmed SARS-CoV-2 infection or an uninfected control (not recorded which).

This clonotype has ten or more counts. V is TRBV7-9 and J is TRBJ2-7, with no clear D. CDR1 is SEHNR, CDR2 FQNEAQ, per germline (reference sequence). CDR3 size: 12 residues. The V end lost 2 bases, the J end lost 3 bases, and 5 bases lay between the germline ends. The chain's CDR3 is CASSLTGYEQYF. The CDR3 region has the DNA TGTGCCAGCAGCTTAACGGGCTACGAGCAGTACTTC.

This clonotype came up many times. The chain combines TRBV2 with TRBJ2-5, with 12 bases matching TRBD1. Germline-derived CDR1 and CDR2 are SNHLY and FYNNEI. Germline trimming cut 6 bases from V and 2 bases from J; bases unmatched to any gene: 4. This CDR3 has 15 residues. The CDR3 protein is CASSGTGGRQETQYF. The CDR3 bases are TGTGCCAGCAGCGGGACAGGGGGCCGGCAAGAGACCCAGTACTTC.

This clonotype was counted many times. The chain links TRBV20-1 to TRBJ2-7; TRBD1 matches at 11 bases. J gave up 5 bases and V 2 bases, and 8 bases lay outside the gene matches. The CDR3 contains 15 residues. The germline CDR1 and CDR2 sequences are DFQATT and SNEGSKA (reference sequence). The CDR3 sequence: CSARPLDRGRHEQYF. In nucleotides, the CDR3 is TGCAGTGCTAGACCCTTGGACAGGGGGCGCCACGAGCAGTACTTC.

Ten or more counts support this clonotype. The genes are TRBV12-3 or TRBV12-4 and TRBJ2-2; D call uncertain. The length of the CDR3 is 14 residues. The V end lost 5 bases, the J end lost 3 bases, and 10 bases lay between the germline ends. The CDR3: CASSPGPYTGELFF. The CDR3 DNA sequence: TGTGCCAGCAGTCCCGGGCCCTACACCGGGGAGCTGTTTTTT.

This clonotype was seen ten or more times. The rearrangement links TRBV19 to TRBJ2-5, with 10 bases matching TRBD2. The J segment lost 4 bases and the V segment lost 7 bases, leaving 6 bases of the junction unmatched. There are 14 residues in the CDR3. Germline CDR1 is LNHDA and CDR2 is SQIVND (reference sequence). The CDR3 sequence is CASTQAGGRETQYF. Here the CDR3 DNA reads TGTGCCAGTACCCAAGCGGGGGGGCGAGAGACCCAGTACTTC.

This clonotype is medium-sized. The chain links TRBV20-1 to TRBJ2-3; 10 bases map to TRBD2. Trimming at V came to 7 bases and at J to 1 base, leaving 2 bases not matched to a gene. The germline gives CDR1 DFQATT, CDR2 SNEGSKA (reference sequence). CDR3 length: 13 amino acids. The CDR3 sequence is CSGLAGGTDTQYF. DNA for the CDR3: TGCAGTGGTCTAGCGGGGGGCACAGATACGCAGTATTTT.

The chain is built from TRBV7-2 and TRBJ1-1; D remains unclear. Germline CDR1 reads SGHTA; CDR2 reads FQGNSA. CDR3 length: 11 residues. With 5 bases removed from V and 9 bases from J, the gap between germline ends came to 10 bases. The CDR3 nucleotides read TGTGCCAGCAGCCCTAGTCGGAAAGCTTTCTTT. Translated, it gives CASSPSRKAFF.

This clonotype was observed a handful of times. CDR3 loop: CASSLLGQETQYF. The CDR3 DNA sequence: TGCGCCAGCAGCTTATTGGGTCAAGAGACCCAGTACTTC. The genes are TRBV5-1 and TRBJ2-5; D gene uncertain. CDR3 size: 13 residues. Per germline, CDR1 SGHRS and CDR2 YFSETQ. Trimming shortened V by 2 bases and J by 2 bases, and 7 bases separated the two germline ends.

This clonotype was picked up many times. This sequence joins TRBV28 and TRBJ2-7; D may correspond to TRBD1 or TRBD2 (5 bases each). Between the trimmed V and J ends, which lost 7 bases and 5 bases, there was a span of 15 bases. The germline V gene encodes CDR1 MDHEN and CDR2 SYDVKM. The CDR3 has 13 amino acids. The CDR3 DNA follows: TGTGCCAGCATGGGGACGCCTCGAAACGAGCAGTACTTC. This encodes CASMGTPRNEQYF.

The rearrangement joins TRBV6-5 to TRBJ2-4; perhaps TRBD2 as D (7 bases). V was pared by 5 bases and J by 0 bases, with 14 bases between. CDR1 MNHEY and CDR2 SVGAGI come from the germline V gene. The CDR3 has 16 amino acids. The CDR3 region is CASSTRGGTAKNIQYF. DNA of the CDR3: TGTGCCAGCAGTACCCGCGGGGGCACAGCCAAAAACATTCAGTACTTC.

This clonotype was detected ten times or more. The V call is TRBV28, the J call TRBJ1-5; D unresolved. Germline assignment: CDR1 MDHEN and CDR2 SYDVKM. The CDR3 totals 13 residues. Trimming left V 11 bases short and J 1 base short, with 12 bases between. The CDR3 DNA sequence: TGTGCCTCCCGAAGGGAAAGCAATCAGCCCCAGCATTTT. Translation: CASRRESNQPQHF.

This clonotype was counted ten times or more. The gene calls are TRBV12-3 or TRBV12-4 and TRBJ1-1; TRBD1 agrees at 8 bases. J gave up 0 bases and V 6 bases, and 3 bases lay outside the gene matches. This CDR3 comprises 14 residues. CDR3 coding DNA: TGTGCCAGCAGCCAGGACAGGGTGAACACTGAAGCTTTCTTT. Protein product: CASSQDRVNTEAFF.

V usage is TRBV9 and J usage is TRBJ1-2; 11 bases line up with TRBD1. With 1 base clipped from V and 2 bases from J, the junction kept 1 base outside the gene matches. The CDR3 is made up of 15 amino acids. The germline V gene has CDR1 SGDLS and CDR2 YYNGEE. The CDR3 DNA follows: TGTGCCAGCAGCGTACGGGACAGGGGGAACTATGGCTACACCTTC. Its protein is CASSVRDRGNYGYTF. The full variable domain, in which reference TRBV9 and TRBJ1-2 provide the parts outside the CDR3, is DSGVTQTPKHLITATGQRVTLRCSPRSGDLSVYWYQQSLDQGLQFLIQYYNGEERAKGNILERFSAQQFPDLHSELNLSSLELGDSALYFCASSVRDRGNYGYTFGSGTRLTVV.

This clonotype was seen ten or more times. V gene TRBV20-1 combines with J gene TRBJ2-2; 8 bases agree with TRBD1. The CDR3 length is 15 residues. V dropped 5 bases and J dropped 1; count of bases not matched to a gene: 6. Germline V gene lookup returns CDR1 DFQATT and CDR2 SNEGSKA (reference sequence). Written as DNA, the CDR3 is TGCAGTGCTCCACAGGGGGGAAGGAACACCGGGGAGCTGTTTTTT. It translates to CSAPQGGRNTGELFF.

V usage is TRBV29-1 and J usage is TRBJ1-2; D unresolved. This CDR3 region has 11 residues. Trimming removed 6 bases from V and 8 bases from J, with 13 bases in between. The germline gives CDR1 SQVTM, CDR2 ANQGSEA. For the CDR3, the DNA is TGCAGCGTCGCAATCTATGACGGCTACACCTTC. Its protein product is CSVAIYDGYTF.

This clonotype came up many times. The V gene is TRBV3-1, the J gene TRBJ2-7; D uncertain. Germline V gives CDR1 LGHDT, CDR2 YNNKEL (reference sequence). This CDR3 contains 11 residues. The ends were cut back, 2 bases at V and 3 bases at J, with 2 bases in the middle. CDR3: CASSQYYEQYF. The CDR3 bases are TGTGCCAGCAGCCAATACTACGAGCAGTACTTC.

The chain has TRBV7-2 and TRBJ1-2, with a possible D match to TRBD1 (5 bases). The CDR3 totals 13 residues. Trimming cost V 5 bases and J 2 bases, with 9 bases left between them. Per the germline V gene, CDR1 is SGHTA and CDR2 is FQGNSA. Here the CDR3 reads CASSPDRNYGYTF. The CDR3 coding sequence is TGTGCCAGCAGCCCCGACAGAAACTATGGCTACACCTTC.

This clonotype came up a few times. This chain uses TRBV5-8 with TRBJ1-4; TRBD1 matches at 7 bases. V trimming: 2 bases; J trimming: 0 bases; junction bases outside the gene matches: 7. Germline V gene data show CDR1 as SGHTS and CDR2 as YDEGEE. The CDR3 runs to 17 residues. CDR3 nucleotide sequence: TGTGCCAGCAGCTTTCCCACAGGGGTTTCAACTAATGAAAAACTGTTTTTT. It specifies CASSFPTGVSTNEKLFF.

This clonotype has at least ten counts. The chain links TRBV28 to TRBJ1-2; 7 bases fit TRBD1. Germline values: CDR1 MDHEN, CDR2 SYDVKM. The ends lost 4 bases at V and 4 bases at J; junction bases unmatched: 9. CDR3 length: 15 residues. The CDR3 spells CASSSTGTGGYGYTF. CDR3 DNA sequence: TGTGCCAGCAGTTCGACAGGGACCGGGGGCTATGGCTACACCTTC.

This clonotype was observed many times. The J gene is TRBJ1-1, the V gene TRBV24-1; no definite D call. This CDR3 comprises 13 residues. Germline loops: CDR1 KGHDR, CDR2 SFDVKD. V was pared by 3 bases and J by 11 bases, with 15 bases between. The CDR3 region is CATSDRVSRRAFF. In DNA, the CDR3 is TGTGCCACCAGTGATAGGGTTTCCCGGAGGGCTTTCTTT.

This clonotype was counted many times. The rearrangement uses TRBV27 and TRBJ1-5; D unclear. V was cut by 3 bases and J by 4 bases, with 7 bases left in between. Per the germline V gene, CDR1 is MNHEY and CDR2 is SMNVEV (reference sequence). The CDR3 consists of 13 residues. CDR3 amino acids: CASSLAWNQPQHF. CDR3 in DNA: TGTGCCAGCAGTTTGGCCTGGAATCAGCCCCAGCATTTT.